What follows describes a single T cell receptor beta chain. The antigen is undetermined. The sample is drawn from a study of T cells after yellow fever vaccination. Universal primer sites and UMIs were introduced during 5'RACE template-switching synthesis of TCR cDNA. TCRdb re-analysed the 5' RACE reads in MiXCR, keeping a single row per CDR3 protein. The sample lists around 300,000 distinct CDR3 sequences, approximately 4% occurring once. Notes on the study in general: Some clonotypes were seen in both the CD4 and the CD8 compartments. These made up a small share and likely arose from convergent recombination. Post-booster repertoires again held most primary-vaccination clones (approximately 96% CD4, 85% to 90% CD8). Although the secondary response was weaker, it peaked faster, at day 5 versus 15.

The CDR3 runs to 15 residues. Germline trimming cut 8 bases from V and 0 bases from J; bases unmatched to any gene: 9. Per the germline V gene, CDR1 is ENHRY and CDR2 is SYGVKD. The sample in question was PBMCs, obtained 5 days after the yellow fever booster vaccination. The V gene is TRBV10-3, the J gene TRBJ2-5; 7 bases agree with TRBD2. The source is a man between 18 and 35 years old who received the YFV17D yellow fever vaccine. The CDR3 region has the DNA TGTGCCATCCGGTCGGGAGGCGGGGACCAAGAGACCCAGTACTTC. Translation gives CAIRSGGGDQETQYF.